Presented here are 21 T cell receptor beta chains from one specimen sequenced in a study of cytomegalovirus exposure and HLA in healthy donors (dated by TCRdb to 2017 to 2019). Library method: the immunoSEQ multiplex PCR assay. For the multiplex PCR, a mixture combining 60 forward primers for TCR Vbeta segments and 13 reverse primers for TCR Jbeta segments was used. As stored in TCRdb, this immuneACCESS dataset retains in-frame rearrangements with V and J assigned. A fraction of the clones does not appear; measured against another copy, unresolved V genes explain less than half of the discrepancy, and the remainder lacks a known reason. This sample lists approximately 150,000 clones; roughly four fifths were detected once. Clones ranked in the top ten supply about 3.2% of the sample. Sequenced material: PBMCs. The receptors come from a man in his late teens or twenties in good health and CMV-seropositive.

The chain is built from TRBV28 and TRBJ1-4; D call uncertain. This CDR3 region has 14 residues. V was pared by 6 bases and J by 8 bases, with 16 bases between. Germline assignment: CDR1 MDHEN and CDR2 SYDVKM. CDR3 sequence (DNA): TGTGCCAGCAGGGAGGGCTCGGATGGGGAAAAACTGTTTTTT. Residues: CASREGSDGEKLFF. The entire variable domain, with the rest obtained from reference TRBV28 and TRBJ1-4, is as follows: DVKVTQSSRYLVKRTGEKVFLECVQDMDHENMFWYRQDPGLGLRLIYFSYDVKMKEKGDIPEGYSVSREKKERFSLILESASTNQTSMYLCASREGSDGEKLFFGSGTQLSVL.

The DNA of the CDR3 is TGTGCCAGCAGTCCTTTGGGAGGGCCAAATAATGAGCAGTTCTTC. The encoded protein is CASSPLGGPNNEQFF. The V and J genes are TRBV9 and TRBJ2-1, with 7 bases matching TRBD2. Germline lookup yields CDR1 SGDLS and CDR2 YYNGEE. This CDR3 contains 15 residues. The junction had 12 bases not matched to a gene; V was cut back by 5 bases and J by 7 bases.

The rearrangement joins TRBV18 to TRBJ1-1; D is possibly TRBD1 (6 bases). The ends were cut back, 0 bases at V and 4 bases at J, with 12 bases in the middle. Germline-derived CDR1 and CDR2 are KGHSH and LQKENI. The CDR3 loop spans 15 amino acids. CDR3 protein: CASSPPDRSGTEAFF. In DNA form, the CDR3 reads TGTGCCAGCTCACCACCTGACAGGAGTGGCACTGAAGCTTTCTTT.

CDR3 loop: CASTFVGGAEAFF. The CDR3 nucleotides are TGTGCCAGCACCTTCGTAGGGGGCGCTGAAGCTTTCTTT. The chain has TRBV28 and TRBJ1-1, with 7 bases matching TRBD1. The CDR3 totals 13 residues. The V and J ends lost 7 bases and 6 bases, in that order; junction bases with no gene match: 8. Germline CDR1 reads MDHEN; CDR2 reads SYDVKM.

The genes are TRBV9 and TRBJ2-1; 9 positions agree with TRBD2. V was clipped by 4 bases and J by 9 bases; unmatched bases: 11. This CDR3 region has 15 residues. CDR1 and CDR2 (germline): SGDLS, YYNGEE. The CDR3 loop is CASSPGSGSGSEQFF. CDR3 bases: TGTGCCAGCAGCCCAGGTAGCGGGAGTGGCAGTGAGCAGTTCTTC.

To note about this clone: Its ends do not fully match the called genes, so a read error is possible. The V call is TRBV7-9, the J call TRBJ1-1; D call uncertain. This CDR3 region has 12 residues. The germline CDR1 and CDR2 sequences are SEHNR and FQNEAQ (reference sequence). The CDR3: CSSSLVPDEAFF. As DNA, the CDR3 is TGTTCCAGCAGCTTGGTACCAGATGAAGCTTTCTTT.

The chain employs TRBV27 and TRBJ2-1, with D perhaps matching TRBD2 (7 bases). V shed 0 bases and J shed 4 bases, with 16 bases lying between them. The germline V gene has CDR1 MNHEY and CDR2 SMNVEV (reference sequence). The CDR3 has 17 residues. In DNA form, the CDR3 reads TGTGCCAGCAGTTTATCCGTGTCAAGGGGGGGGTACAATGAGCAGTTCTTC. Its protein is CASSLSVSRGGYNEQFF.

This chain joins TRBV5-1 and TRBJ2-7; D not certain. V gave up 2 bases and J gave up 0 bases, with 9 bases separating them. The CDR3 runs 14 residues. Germline lookup yields CDR1 SGHRS and CDR2 YFSETQ. CDR3 protein: CASSFPEASYEQYF. As DNA, the CDR3 is TGCGCCAGCAGCTTCCCCGAGGCCTCCTACGAGCAGTACTTC.

The rearrangement uses TRBV6-5 and TRBJ2-7, with D possibly TRBD2 on 7 matching bases. CDR1 and CDR2 (germline): MNHEY, SVGAGI. The CDR3 loop spans 15 amino acids. The V end was cut by 4 bases, the J end by 0 bases, with 13 bases between. The CDR3 sequence is CASSWGGLYSYEQYF. The CDR3 DNA is TGTGCCAGCAGTTGGGGGGGGCTTTACTCCTACGAGCAGTACTTC.

V and J are TRBV18 and TRBJ2-1, with 9 bases identical to TRBD1. Losses at the gene ends were 3 bases for V and 8 bases for J; bases not matched to a gene: 5. This CDR3 comprises 14 residues. From germline, CDR1 is KGHSH and CDR2 LQKENI. The CDR3 DNA sequence: TGTGCCAGCTCACCCGGGACAGGGAGGGATGAGCAGTTCTTC. This encodes CASSPGTGRDEQFF. Combining the CDR3 with reference TRBV18 and TRBJ2-1 gives the whole variable domain NAGVMQNPRHLVRRRGQEARLRCSPMKGHSHVYWYRQLPEEGLKFMVYLQKENIIDESGMPKERFSAEFPKEGPSILRIQQVVRGDSAAYFCASSPGTGRDEQFFGPGTRLTVL.

This clone was observed a handful of times. The chain links TRBV7-3 to TRBJ2-3, with D hard to call. V shed 2 bases and J shed 0 bases, with 3 bases lying between them. The CDR3 loop spans 13 amino acids. Per the germline V gene, CDR1 is SGHTA and CDR2 is FQGTGA. The CDR3 coding sequence is TGTGCCAGCAGCTTAGAGAGCACAGATACGCAGTATTTT. It is translated as CASSLESTDTQYF.

The chain joins TRBV4-1 to TRBJ2-7, with 8 bases lining up with TRBD2. V was pared by 5 bases and J by 3 bases, with 9 bases of the junction left unmatched. Germline V CDR1 and CDR2: MGHRA, YSYEKL. This CDR3 has 15 residues. CDR3 region: CASSSQAGVGYEQYF. CDR3 bases: TGCGCCAGCAGCTCCCAAGCGGGAGTCGGCTACGAGCAGTACTTC.

This clone has a single count. The chain links TRBV10-1 to TRBJ2-4; 7 bases line up with TRBD1. J lost 0 bases, V lost 9 bases, and 20 bases had no gene match. The CDR3 sequence is 19 residues long. Germline V CDR1 and CDR2: WNHNN, SYGVQD (reference sequence). CDR3 in DNA: TGCGCCAGTCGCCCCGGACAGGACGTGGTCTTCCTAGCCAAAAACATTCAGTACTTC. Its translation: CASRPGQDVVFLAKNIQYF.

The chain carries TRBV19 and TRBJ1-1; perhaps TRBD1 as D (5 bases). The germline CDR1 and CDR2 sequences are LNHDA and SQIVND (reference sequence). V lost 4 bases, J lost 0 bases, and 21 bases lay in between. The CDR3 covers 18 residues. CDR3 sequence: CASSTTWGVVGLNTEAFF. In DNA, the CDR3 is TGTGCCAGTAGTACTACATGGGGCGTGGTAGGGTTGAACACTGAAGCTTTCTTT.

The count of this clone is one. The chain links TRBV6-6 to TRBJ1-2; perhaps TRBD1 as D (5 bases). This CDR3 comprises 15 residues. V lost 7 bases and J 3 bases, leaving 18 bases between the germline ends. Germline V CDR1 and CDR2: MNHNY, SVGAGI (reference sequence). CDR3 protein: CASTQRTTVHYGYTF. The CDR3 nucleotides are TGTGCCAGCACTCAAAGAACGACAGTTCACTATGGCTACACCTTC.

The chain couples TRBV18 to TRBJ1-4, with 8 positions matching TRBD1. Trimming removed 2 bases from V and 7 bases from J; junction bases left unmatched: 0. Looked up from germline, CDR1 is KGHSH and CDR2 is LQKENI. The CDR3 contains 13 residues. The CDR3: CASSPGQGEKLFF. As DNA, the CDR3 is TGTGCCAGCTCACCAGGACAGGGTGAAAAACTGTTTTTT.

The count of this clone is one. This sample includes further DNA sequences coding for the same CDR3. The DNA of the CDR3 is TGTGCCAGCAGTTACGGGCTAGCGGGTAGCACAGATACGCAGTATTTT. Translating gives CASSYGLAGSTDTQYF. V usage is TRBV6-5 and J usage is TRBJ2-3; the match to TRBD2 covers 8 bases. From germline, CDR1 is MNHEY and CDR2 SVGAGI. This CDR3 comprises 16 residues. J was trimmed by 0 bases and V by 2 bases; bases with no gene match: 4.

V gene TRBV5-1 combines with J gene TRBJ2-5; D uncertain. The J call is in doubt because the DNA end fits TRBJ2-7 better. The CDR3 covers 12 residues. Germline V lookup: CDR1 SGHRS, CDR2 YFSETQ. The CDR3 DNA reads as TGCGCCAGCAGCTTGAACAGCCACGAGCAGTACTTC. Translation gives CASSLNSHEQYF.

This chain uses TRBV7-9 with TRBJ1-2; 7 bases map to TRBD1. Germline trimming cut 1 base from V and 0 bases from J; bases unmatched to any gene: 2. Germline V gene sequence: CDR1 SEHNR, CDR2 FQNEAQ (reference sequence). The CDR3 is made up of 15 amino acids. This CDR3 is CASSLVGTANYGYTF. DNA for the CDR3: TGTGCCAGCAGCTTAGTTGGGACAGCTAACTATGGCTACACCTTC.

On this clone itself: A read error may account for a junction end that differs from germline. The chain uses TRBV5-1 and TRBJ1-4; D is uncertain. CDR3 length equals 14 residues. Germline V CDR1 and CDR2: SGHRS, YFSETQ. CDR3 region: CAGSSTATNEKLFF. The DNA of the CDR3 is TGCGCCGGCAGCTCAACAGCAACTAATGAAAAACTGTTTTTT.

V gene TRBV6-1 combines with J gene TRBJ2-1; 7 bases are shared with TRBD2. V shed 4 bases and J 0 bases; nucleotides not matched to a gene: 3. This CDR3 region has 15 residues. The germline gives CDR1 MNHNS, CDR2 SASEGT. CDR3 DNA: TGTGCCAGCAGTGCAGGGACTACCTCCTACAATGAGCAGTTCTTC. Protein: CASSAGTTSYNEQFF.